The 8 T cell receptor beta chains reported below all come from one sample, sequenced in a study of blood T cell repertoires in COVID-19. Some clones are missing from TCRdb's copy, which holds only in-frame ones; the method was immunoSEQ multiplex PCR. There are roughly 340,000 clones in the sample; under 95% occur only once, and 3% to 4% lies in the top ten. Sequencing was done on a sample of peripheral blood. These receptors originate from a woman under 30 who had recovered from COVID-19.

This clone was counted only a few times. The chain has TRBV7-8 and TRBJ2-1, with D possibly being TRBD2 (6 bases). The CDR3 spans 15 residues. V was trimmed by 1 base and J by 7 bases, leaving 14 bases between them. Germline CDR1 SGHVS, CDR2 FQNEAQ. The CDR3 coding sequence is TGTGCCAGCAGCTTAGGCGGCGGGATAGTTAATGAGCAGTTCTTC. Its translation is CASSLGGGIVNEQFF. Full variable domain (missing parts from reference TRBV7-8 and TRBJ2-1): GAGVSQSPRYKVAKRGQDVALRCDPISGHVSLFWYQQALGQGPEFLTYFQNEAQLDKSGLPSDRFFAERPEGSVSTLKIQRTQQEDSAVYLCASSLGGGIVNEQFFGPGTRLTVL.

The chain employs TRBV25-1 and TRBJ1-3; weak D call: TRBD1 (6 bases). The CDR3 length is 15 residues. V dropped 2 bases and J dropped 0 bases, with 8 bases sitting between them. Germline loops: CDR1 MGHDK, CDR2 SYGVNS. The CDR3 loop reads CASSETGISGNTIYF. The CDR3 coding sequence is TGTGCCAGCAGTGAAACAGGGATCTCTGGAAACACCATATATTTT.

The chain joins TRBV5-6 to TRBJ2-7, with 7 bases fitting TRBD2. This CDR3 is built from 16 residues. J lost 0 bases, V lost 3 bases, and 9 bases had no gene match. Germline values: CDR1 SGHDT, CDR2 YYEEEE. The CDR3 DNA follows: TGTGCCAGCAGCTCCCTGGCTAGCGGAAGCTCCTACGAGCAGTACGTC. It specifies CASSSLASGSSYEQYV.

The chain joins TRBV5-1 to TRBJ1-6; 7 nucleotides agree with TRBD1. The CDR3 consists of 14 residues. The ends lost 4 bases at V and 6 bases at J; junction bases unmatched: 4. Germline lookup yields CDR1 SGHRS and CDR2 YFSETQ. CDR3 region: CASSPGTVNSPLHF. Written as DNA, the CDR3 is TGCGCCAGCAGCCCTGGGACAGTTAATTCACCCCTCCACTTT.

The chain couples TRBV5-1 to TRBJ2-3; the D gene is possibly TRBD2 (5 bases). Trimming left V 0 bases short and J 0 bases short, with 14 bases between. Germline lookup yields CDR1 SGHRS and CDR2 YFSETQ. This CDR3 has 17 amino acids. CDR3 sequence: CASSLVGAWTSTDTQYF. In DNA form, the CDR3 reads TGCGCCAGCAGCTTGGTAGGTGCGTGGACTAGCACAGATACGCAGTATTTT.

This clone was seen a few times. The chain uses TRBV6-5 and TRBJ2-7, with 12 bases matching TRBD1. The CDR3 loop spans 12 amino acids. With V trimmed by 9 bases and J by 6 bases, 3 bases remained unmatched. CDR1 is MNHEY, CDR2 SVGAGI, per germline. Written as DNA, the CDR3 is TGTGCCAGTGGGACAGGGGGCCGCGAGCAGTACGTC. Residues: CASGTGGREQYV.

V gene TRBV2 combines with J gene TRBJ2-1, with 7 bases matching TRBD1. V lost 5 bases and J lost 6; bases outside the gene matches: 7. Germline V lookup: CDR1 SNHLY, CDR2 FYNNEI. This CDR3 contains 14 residues. As DNA, the CDR3 is TGTGCCAGCAGTTTCGAGGGGGCCCGCAATGAGCAGTTCTTC. Its protein product is CASSFEGARNEQFF.

The gene calls are TRBV6-5 and TRBJ2-2; D is uncertain. CDR1 and CDR2 (germline): MNHEY, SVGAGI. The CDR3 loop spans 13 amino acids. Trimming pared 5 bases from V and 7 bases from J, leaving 11 bases between. CDR3: CASSRSWSGELFF. CDR3 bases: TGTGCCAGCAGTCGTAGCTGGAGCGGGGAGCTGTTTTTT.